This T cell receptor (beta chain) stems from a study of T cell responses to AZD1222 COVID-19 vaccine. Study-level points and caveats: Only a handful of AZD1222 recipients, about six in all, had baseline seropositivity. Increased Spike-specific TCR breadth and depth were observed after two AZD1222 doses.

About this clone: Its antigen is undetermined.

Produced via immunoSEQ multiplex PCR; TCRdb's table is partial and in-frame only. The data contain roughly 93,000 clones, around nine tenths of them singletons. Trimming took off 4 bases at V and 7 bases at J, with 8 bases between the two ends. This CDR3 contains 12 residues. Germline V gene sequence: CDR1 SNHLY, CDR2 FYNNEI. It was second doses at about 4 or about 12 weeks that were pooled. The chain links TRBV2 to TRBJ1-5; no clear D. The sequence derives from an adult who received the AZD1222 COVID-19 vaccine. Sequenced here: peripheral blood, sampled 28 days after the second AZD1222 dose. The CDR3 protein is CASSVILQPQHF. The CDR3 nucleotides are TGTGCCAGCAGTGTCATCTTACAGCCCCAGCATTTT.